One TCR beta chain is described in this entry. What it binds is unknown. This sample was taken from a study of cytomegalovirus exposure and HLA in healthy donors. V was pared by 5 bases and J by 4 bases, with 14 bases of the junction left unmatched. The germline gives CDR1 MDHEN, CDR2 SYDVKM. The CDR3 is 17 amino acids. With 60 Vbeta and 13 Jbeta primers, the PCR was carried out. TCRdb's table, derived via immunoSEQ multiplex PCR, lists solely in-frame clones and lacks some. Here the sample spans approximately 150,000 clones, more than 80% being singletons. General observations from the study: Most TCR sequences proved rare, with some public TCRs found in many donors.

The gene calls are TRBV28 and TRBJ1-2; 9 positions agree with TRBD1. This TCR was recovered from a woman aged 18-30 years in good health and CMV-seropositive. Sequenced: PBMCs. This CDR3 is CASSPGQGPVLVYGYTF. The CDR3 DNA is TGTGCCAGCAGTCCTGGACAGGGGCCTGTCTTAGTCTATGGCTACACCTTC.